A selection of T cell receptor beta chains follows, all from one sample in a study of beta chain features in type 1 diabetes. The protocol was immunoSEQ multiplex PCR, while the TCRdb copy is restricted to in-frame clones and leaves out a portion. The sample yields about 900,000 clones, about 17% seen once. The sequenced sample was naive CD4+ T cells from blood. These TCRs come from a woman under 30 in good health. Both conserved end residues are part of each CDR3. A D gene is named only where the DNA matches it firmly. Expanded clones get a size class; other rows say once, few or many, or leave the size out.

>NA|NA|TRBV9|TRBJ2-1
TGTGCCAGCAGCGTAGGCGCACATGGCTACAATGAGCAGTTCTTC
CASSVGAHGYNEQFF
>few|NA|TRBV5-5|TRBJ2-2
TGTGCCAGCAGCTTCTTTAGGGGGGTATCGAACACCGGGGAGCTGTTTTTT
CASSFFRGVSNTGELFF
>NA|TRBD1|TRBV7-4|TRBJ1-4
TGTGCCAGCAGCCCGAAAGGGACAGATGAAAAACTGTTTTTT
CASSPKGTDEKLFF
>few|NA|TRBV25-1|TRBJ2-1
TGTGCCAGCACGACCATTACGCATGGCAATGAGCAGTTCTTC
CASTTITHGNEQFF
>few|NA|TRBV5-1|TRBJ2-5
TGCGCCAGCAGCTCACTACCCGGGACACAACAAGAGACCCAGTACTTC
CASSSLPGTQQETQYF
>few|TRBD1|TRBV4-3|TRBJ2-6
TGCGCCAGCAGCCAAAAATCCGGGACAGATGACTCTGGGGCCAACGTCCTGACTTTC
CASSQKSGTDDSGANVLTF
>NA|NA|TRBV2|TRBJ1-5
TGTGCCAGCAGGGAACAGTTGGAGCCCCAGCATTTT
CASREQLEPQHF
>few|TRBD1|TRBV10-3|TRBJ1-2
TGTGCCATCAAGGCAGGGGGCGTCGATGGCTACACCTTC
CAIKAGGVDGYTF
>few|NA|TRBV19|TRBJ1-5
TGTGCCAGTAGTATCCGGCAGGGTCAGCCCCAGCATTTT
CASSIRQGQPQHF
>few|TRBD2|TRBV7-8|TRBJ2-1
TGTGCCAGCAGCCGGACTAGTCATGAGCAGTTCTTC
CASSRTSHEQFF
>few|NA|TRBV18|TRBJ2-3
TGTGCCAGCTCACCGCGCACAGATACGCAGTATTTT
CASSPRTDTQYF
>NA|NA|TRBV18|TRBJ1-4
TGTGCCAGCTCACCTCGACAGGCTAATGAAAAACTGTTTTTT
CASSPRQANEKLFF
>NA|NA|TRBV27|TRBJ1-1
TGTGCCAGCAGTTTAGGTCGTCGTGACACTGAAGCTTTCTTT
CASSLGRRDTEAFF
>NA|NA|TRBV15|TRBJ2-3
TGTGCCACCAGCAGAGATCTACAGGTCAAGAATACGCAGTATTTT
CATSRDLQVKNTQYF
>NA|NA|TRBV11-2|TRBJ2-7
TGTGCCAGCAGCTTAGTAGGTGAAGGCTACGAGCAGTACTTC
CASSLVGEGYEQYF
>NA|NA|TRBV28|TRBJ1-1
TGTGCCAGCATAAGTTACACTGAAGCTTTCTTT
CASISYTEAFF
>NA|NA|TRBV11-2|TRBJ1-2
TGTGCCAGCAGCTTCACTGGTCATGGCTACACCTTC
CASSFTGHGYTF
>NA|NA|TRBV5-4|TRBJ2-3
TGTGCCAGCAGGCCGGGCGCCCACGGCTCAGATACGCAGTATTTT
CASRPGAHGSDTQYF
>few|NA|TRBV10-3|TRBJ1-1
TGTGCCATCTCTACGGGGATGAACACTGAAGCTTTCTTT
CAISTGMNTEAFF
>few|TRBD1|TRBV20-1|TRBJ1-2
TGCAGTGCTAGAAGGACAGGGCACTACACCTTC
CSARRTGHYTF
>few|NA|TRBV9|TRBJ2-1
TGTGCCAGCAGCGTAGGGGATACGAGCATCAATGAGCAGTTCTTC
CASSVGDTSINEQFF
>NA|TRBD2|TRBV5-1|TRBJ2-5
TGCGCCAGCTGTTTTGTAGCGGGAGGGCCGGGGATCGCAGAGACCCAGTACTTC
CASCFVAGGPGIAETQYF
>few|NA|TRBV7-9|TRBJ2-2
TGTGCCAGCAGCCCCGGGGGCCCGAACACCGGGGAGCTGTTTTTT
CASSPGGPNTGELFF
>few|TRBD2|TRBV5-1|TRBJ2-7
TGCGCCAGCAGCTGGGGGACTAGCGGGACGTACGAGCAGTACTTC
CASSWGTSGTYEQYF
>once|NA|TRBV6-1|TRBJ1-1
TGTGCCAGCAGAAAGGACCCTATCTGGGCTGAAGCTTTCTTT
CASRKDPIWAEAFF
>NA|TRBD2|TRBV5-1|TRBJ2-2
TGCGCCAGCAGCTTGGAGGGATGGGGACTAGCGGTCACCGGGGAGCTGTTTTTT
CASSLEGWGLAVTGELFF